This T cell receptor (beta chain) derives from a study of T cells after yellow fever vaccination. The wider study: Fractions with few cells were prepared using SMART-Seq v4 Ultra Low Input.

One entry per CDR3 protein, called by TCRdb with MiXCR from the 5' RACE reads. The data hold about 220,000 distinct CDR3 sequences, with about 3% observed a single time. Trimming left V 6 bases short and J 0 bases short, with 12 bases between. This CDR3 spans 15 amino acids. The germline CDR1 and CDR2 sequences are SGHTA and FQGNSA. Findings of the study overall: Peaking faster, on day 5 versus 15, the secondary response was nonetheless weaker. Detected again after the booster were most primary-vaccination clones, at almost 97% CD4 and 88% CD8. CD4 and CD8 compartments shared a small share of clonotypes.

This clonotype was observed a few times. Its target is not known. This rearrangement joins TRBV7-2 to TRBJ2-1; no definite D call. Sequences were derived from CD4+ T cells sorted from PBMCs, sampled 10 days after the yellow fever booster vaccination. The receptor's source is a man between 18 and 29 years old who received the YFV17D yellow fever vaccine. CDR3 nucleotides: TGTGCCAGCAGTCAACGCGTAGGCTCCTACAATGAGCAGTTCTTC. Translation: CASSQRVGSYNEQFF.